This T cell receptor (beta chain) came from a study of tumor-infiltrating lymphocytes in localized non-small cell lung cancer. The CDR3 contains 13 residues. Trimming left V 4 bases short and J 10 bases short, with 16 bases between. Per germline, CDR1 SGHRS and CDR2 YFSETQ. Using immunoSEQ multiplex PCR, the repertoire was profiled, and TCRdb retains in-frame clones only, with some absent. The sample yields about 16,000 clones, over 70% seen once. The sequenced material came from lung tumor tissue. The J gene is TRBJ2-3, the V gene TRBV5-1; D may be TRBD2 (5 bases). The sequence was obtained from a human donor with non-small cell lung cancer. CDR3 DNA sequence: TGCGCCAGCAGCGCGGGCCCTTCCAATGCGCAGTATTTT. Translation: CASSAGPSNAQYF.